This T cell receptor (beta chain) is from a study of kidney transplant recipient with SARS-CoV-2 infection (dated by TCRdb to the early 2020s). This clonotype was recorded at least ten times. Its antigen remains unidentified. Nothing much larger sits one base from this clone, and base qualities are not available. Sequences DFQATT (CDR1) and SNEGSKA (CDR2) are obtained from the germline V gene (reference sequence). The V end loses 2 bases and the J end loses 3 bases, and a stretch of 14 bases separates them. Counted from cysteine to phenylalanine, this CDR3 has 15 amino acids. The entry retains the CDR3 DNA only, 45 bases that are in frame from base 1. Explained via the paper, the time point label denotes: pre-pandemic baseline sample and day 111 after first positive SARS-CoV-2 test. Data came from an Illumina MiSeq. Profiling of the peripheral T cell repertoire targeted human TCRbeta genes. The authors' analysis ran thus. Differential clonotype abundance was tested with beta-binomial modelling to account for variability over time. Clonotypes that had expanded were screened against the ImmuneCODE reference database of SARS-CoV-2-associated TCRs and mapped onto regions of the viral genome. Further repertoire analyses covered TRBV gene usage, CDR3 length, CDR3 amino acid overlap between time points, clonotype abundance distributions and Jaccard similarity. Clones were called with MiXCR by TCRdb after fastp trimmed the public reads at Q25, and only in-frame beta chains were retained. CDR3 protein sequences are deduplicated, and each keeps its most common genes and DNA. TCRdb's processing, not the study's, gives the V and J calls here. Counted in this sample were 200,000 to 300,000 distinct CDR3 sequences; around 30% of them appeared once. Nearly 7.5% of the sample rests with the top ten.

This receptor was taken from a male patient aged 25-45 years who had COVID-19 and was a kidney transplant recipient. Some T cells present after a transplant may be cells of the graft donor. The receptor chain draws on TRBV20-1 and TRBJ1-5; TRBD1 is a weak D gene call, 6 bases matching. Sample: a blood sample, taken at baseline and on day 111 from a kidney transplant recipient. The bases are TGCAGTGCTAGAACCGAGGACAGAGCCAATCAGCCCCAGCATTTT. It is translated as CSARTEDRANQPQHF.